These T cell receptor beta chains were read from a single sample in a study of T cells in Graves' hyperthyroidism and ophthalmopathy. TCRdb redid the calling of the multiplex PCR reads with MiXCR, one entry per CDR3 protein. Counted here are 500,000 to 600,000 distinct CDR3 sequences, around 42% occurring once; the ten biggest clones make up about 7.8%. The specimen sequenced was peripheral blood or thyroid tissue (not recorded which). These receptors were obtained from a woman aged 18-29 years with Graves' hyperthyroidism. The CDR3 runs from the conserved cysteine through the conserved F or W. Fields, in order: J gene, D gene, V gene, clone size, CDR3 DNA, CDR3 protein. D genes are given only for firm matches. Clone size is given for some rows only: seen once, a few or many times, or a class if the clone is expanded.

J: TRBJ1-3
D: -
V: TRBV10-2
size: -
DNA: TGCGCCAGCAGTGACCCCCGAATGGGGCAATCTGGGAACACCATATATTTT
CDR3: CASSDPRMGQSGNTIYF

J: TRBJ1-2
D: -
V: TRBV7-6
size: few
DNA: TGTGCCAGCAGCAGGGGGGACTACACCTTC
CDR3: CASSRGDYTF

J: TRBJ1-2
D: -
V: TRBV29-1
size: many
DNA: TGCAGCGTTTTCCGGGGGTGGTATGGCTACACCTTC
CDR3: CSVFRGWYGYTF

J: TRBJ2-7
D: -
V: TRBV5-8
size: many
DNA: TGTGCCAGCAGCTTGGCCCAGACACCGGAGCAGCAGTACTTC
CDR3: CASSLAQTPEQQYF

J: TRBJ2-3
D: -
V: TRBV9
size: once
DNA: TGTGCCAGCAGCGCCGCCCAGGGTGGGAGCACAGATACGCAGTATTTT
CDR3: CASSAAQGGSTDTQYF

J: TRBJ1-6
D: TRBD1
V: TRBV20-1
size: -
DNA: TGCAGTGCTTGCATCGGGACAGACGTCGGACCCCTCCACTTT
CDR3: CSACIGTDVGPLHF

J: TRBJ2-7
D: -
V: TRBV6-5
size: many
DNA: TGTGCCAGCAGTTATGGCTTGTCGACCTACGAGCAGTACTTC
CDR3: CASSYGLSTYEQYF

J: TRBJ1-5
D: TRBD1
V: TRBV30
size: few
DNA: TGTGCCTGTCGAACCGGGACAGAAGATCATTTT
CDR3: CACRTGTEDHF

J: TRBJ2-1
D: -
V: TRBV7-2
size: -
DNA: TGTGCCAGCAGCTTGACTCCGGATGGTGGGCAGTTCTTC
CDR3: CASSLTPDGGQFF

J: TRBJ2-7
D: TRBD1
V: TRBV7-6
size: -
DNA: TGTGCCAGCAGTTTCTGGACAGGGGAAAACTACGAGCAGTACTTC
CDR3: CASSFWTGENYEQYF

J: TRBJ2-3
D: TRBD2
V: TRBV7-8
size: once
DNA: TGTGCCGGCAGCTTAGCGGGGGCAGATACGCAGTATTTT
CDR3: CAGSLAGADTQYF

J: TRBJ2-7
D: TRBD1
V: TRBV7-2
size: -
DNA: TGTGCCAGCAGTCTGGGCAGGGGGCAAAGGTTCTCCTACGAGCAGTACTTC
CDR3: CASSLGRGQRFSYEQYF

J: TRBJ2-7
D: TRBD1
V: TRBV7-3
size: -
DNA: TGTGCCAGCAGCCCCGGACAGGGCGAGCAGTACTTC
CDR3: CASSPGQGEQYF

J: TRBJ2-2
D: -
V: TRBV4-3
size: -
DNA: TGCGCCAGCAGCCAAGATGTGGCAATCCAGGGAACCGGGGAGCTGTTTTTT
CDR3: CASSQDVAIQGTGELFF

J: TRBJ2-3
D: TRBD1
V: TRBV2
size: few
DNA: TGTGCCAGCAGTGGAAATACAGGGGCGGGAGATACGCAGTATTTT
CDR3: CASSGNTGAGDTQYF

J: TRBJ2-7
D: -
V: TRBV14
size: few
DNA: TGTGCCAGCAGCCACCCGGACAGACCCGGACTGGTGATTGCCCACGAGCAGTACTTC
CDR3: CASSHPDRPGLVIAHEQYF

J: TRBJ1-6
D: -
V: TRBV10-3
size: -
DNA: TGTGCCATCAGTGAACCCATCCACTTT
CDR3: CAISEPIHF

J: TRBJ2-2
D: TRBD2
V: TRBV7-2
size: -
DNA: TGTGCCAGCACCCTACTAGCGGGGGACACCGGGGAGCTGTTTTTT
CDR3: CASTLLAGDTGELFF

J: TRBJ2-7
D: TRBD2
V: TRBV5-6
size: many
DNA: TGTGCCAGCAGTCGAGTAGCGGGGGGGGTGTACGAGCAGTACTTC
CDR3: CASSRVAGGVYEQYF

J: TRBJ1-5
D: -
V: TRBV15
size: -
DNA: TGTGCCACCAGCAGGGGGGGCAGGGGAGACCAGCCCCAGCATTTT
CDR3: CATSRGGRGDQPQHF

J: TRBJ2-3
D: TRBD2
V: TRBV7-2
size: few
DNA: TGTGCCAGCAGCCCTCGGGAGGGCGGAGATACGCAGTATTTT
CDR3: CASSPREGGDTQYF

J: TRBJ2-7
D: TRBD2
V: TRBV7-3
size: once
DNA: TGTGCCAGCAGCCACAGTCGTCGCGGGAGGGCCGGTTATTATAACGAGCAGTACTTC
CDR3: CASSHSRRGRAGYYNEQYF

J: TRBJ1-2
D: TRBD1
V: TRBV6-6
size: few
DNA: TGTGCCAGCAGTTACGATTTTGGACAGGGGGCTGAGGGCTACACCTTC
CDR3: CASSYDFGQGAEGYTF

J: TRBJ2-2
D: -
V: TRBV6-5
size: many
DNA: TGTGCCAGCTCGTTAGTTGGGCAGGGACCGAACACCGGGGAGCTGTTTTTT
CDR3: CASSLVGQGPNTGELFF

J: TRBJ1-2
D: -
V: TRBV27
size: -
DNA: TGTGCCAGCAGTTTCACGGACAGCTTAAACTATGGCTACACCTTC
CDR3: CASSFTDSLNYGYTF

J: TRBJ1-5
D: -
V: TRBV12-3/TRBV12-4
size: many
DNA: TGTGCCAGCAGTGACAGTGCATCAGTTCAGCCCCAGCATTTT
CDR3: CASSDSASVQPQHF

J: TRBJ2-1
D: TRBD1
V: TRBV4-3
size: -
DNA: TGCGCCAGCAGGAGAGAGACAGGGAGCTCCTACAATGAGCAGTTCTTC
CDR3: CASRRETGSSYNEQFF

J: TRBJ2-1
D: -
V: TRBV7-8
size: -
DNA: TGTGCCAGCACCCCGAGAGCGAATGAGCAGTTCTTC
CDR3: CASTPRANEQFF

J: TRBJ1-5
D: TRBD1
V: TRBV20-1
size: few
DNA: TGCAGTGCTAGAGACCCCGGGACAGGGCCAATGGCCGATCAGCCCCAGCATTTT
CDR3: CSARDPGTGPMADQPQHF

J: TRBJ1-2
D: -
V: TRBV2
size: -
DNA: TGTGCCAGCAGTGCCAACACAGGGATCTATGGCTACACCTTC
CDR3: CASSANTGIYGYTF

J: TRBJ1-1
D: TRBD1
V: TRBV2
size: -
DNA: TGTGCCAGCATCCCGAGGGGACAGGTATCATTTGGGAACACTGAAGCTTTCTTT
CDR3: CASIPRGQVSFGNTEAFF

J: TRBJ1-2
D: -
V: TRBV20-1
size: many
DNA: TGCAGTGCGATGGACCTGGCAAACTATGGCTACACCTTC
CDR3: CSAMDLANYGYTF

J: TRBJ1-2
D: -
V: TRBV6-5
size: many
DNA: TGTGCCAGCAGTTTGGAACAGGGAGATGGCTACACCTTC
CDR3: CASSLEQGDGYTF